The 12 T cell receptor beta chains given below trace back to one sample, sequenced in a study of regulatory T cells in long-lasting Graves disease listed by TCRdb under 2021. The library was built by means of multiplex PCR. Instrument used: Illumina HiSeq 4000. TCR beta libraries were built with iRepertoire HTBI primers and Arm-PCR amplification of CDR3 regions. TCRdb applied fastp at Q25 and MiXCR to the public reads, then kept only in-frame beta chains. Every distinct CDR3 protein forms one entry, paired with its most common genes and DNA. This sample gives 350,000 to 500,000 distinct CDR3 sequences in total; 16% of them show up just once. The ten largest clones add up to roughly 10% of the sample. In the paper's terms, the time point label means: newly diagnosed GD, antithyroid drugs for less than 3 months. RNA was extracted from PBMCs in TRIzol for both TCR sequencing and RNA sequencing. This sample was also put to use in a study of T cells in Graves' hyperthyroidism and ophthalmopathy.

The specimen was peripheral blood mononuclear cells (PBMCs), collected at new diagnosis, from a patient treated with antithyroid drugs. The origin of the receptors is a woman aged 25 to 39 with Graves disease. Donor details come from another sample of the same person, matched by shared clones.

At least ten counts were recorded for this clonotype. The chain has TRBV20-1 and TRBJ2-7; 7 bases agree with TRBD1. V lost 5 bases and J lost 1; bases outside the gene matches: 8. CDR1 is DFQATT and CDR2 is SNEGSKA in the germline V gene (reference sequence). CDR3 length: 14 residues. CDR3 bases: TGCAGTGCTCTCCGGGACAGATCTTCCTACGAGCAGTACTTC. It codes for CSALRDRSSYEQYF.

This clonotype was found many times. The chain is built from TRBV28 and TRBJ2-7, with 10 bases aligning to TRBD2. Germline V gene data show CDR1 as MDHEN and CDR2 as SYDVKM. The CDR3 runs 15 residues. V shed 6 bases and J 4 bases; nucleotides not matched to a gene: 9. The CDR3 is CASRVSTSGTYEQYF. The CDR3 nucleotides are TGTGCCAGCAGGGTTAGCACTAGCGGGACTTACGAGCAGTACTTC.

This clonotype has a handful of counts. The chain couples TRBV14 to TRBJ2-3; D is possibly TRBD2 (5 bases). The CDR3 totals 16 residues. Germline assignment: CDR1 SGHDN and CDR2 FVKESK. V lost 4 bases and J 0 bases, leaving 14 bases between the germline ends. Here the CDR3 reads CASSPDGGPSTDTQYF. The CDR3 bases are TGTGCCAGCAGCCCCGACGGAGGCCCTAGCACAGATACGCAGTATTTT.

V usage is TRBV11-2 and J usage is TRBJ2-1; D might be TRBD1 (6 bases). The CDR3 consists of 16 residues. Per the germline V gene, CDR1 is SGHAT and CDR2 is FQNNGV. The V and J ends lost 1 base and 7 bases respectively, with 17 bases between them. This CDR3 is CASSLADRIPWNEQFF. CDR3 bases: TGTGCCAGCAGCTTAGCCGACAGGATCCCTTGGAATGAGCAGTTCTTC.

This chain links TRBV4-1 with TRBJ1-2; 8 positions agree with TRBD1. The germline CDR1 and CDR2 sequences are MGHRA and YSYEKL. The length of the CDR3 is 14 residues. The V segment lost 0 bases and the J segment 12 bases; nucleotides outside the gene matches: 9. The CDR3 here is CASSQDRAGGTDTF. In DNA form, the CDR3 reads TGCGCCAGCAGCCAAGATCGGGCAGGGGGCACGGACACCTTC.

There are many counts of this clonotype. The chain carries TRBV12-3 or TRBV12-4 and TRBJ2-2, with TRBD1 as a possible D gene (6 bases). The CDR3 sequence is 17 residues long. The V and J ends lost 5 bases and 4 bases respectively, with 20 bases between them. CDR3 loop: CASSPDRSGTFTGELFF. In DNA form, the CDR3 reads TGTGCCAGCAGTCCCGACAGATCCGGGACATTCACCGGGGAGCTGTTTTTT.

This clonotype was seen ten or more times. This chain joins TRBV2 and TRBJ2-3; TRBD1 is a possible D gene (6 bases). The J call could be wrong; TRBJ1-5 is a better fit for the DNA end. The CDR3 spans 14 residues. Per the germline V gene, CDR1 is SNHLY and CDR2 is FYNNEI. The CDR3 DNA follows: TGTGCCAGCAGACAACAGGGCGGCACAGATACGCAGCATTTT. Protein product: CASRQQGGTDTQHF.

As for this clonotype: A much bigger clone sits one base away, suggesting this may be a read error. The CDR3 carries no conserved terminal phenylalanine or tryptophan, so it likely arises from a read error. This rearrangement joins TRBV28 to TRBJ2-5, with D possibly called TRBD1 or TRBD2 (6 bases each). CDR3 length equals 13 residues. Trimming cost V 10 bases and J 4 bases, with 16 bases left between them. The V gene's germline CDR1 is MDHEN and CDR2 SYDVKM. CDR3 residues: CATSLGGRETQYS. CDR3 coding DNA: TGTGCCACCTCACTTGGGGGGCGAGAGACCCAGTACTCC.

The rearrangement joins TRBV5-1 to TRBJ1-2; 7 positions agree with TRBD1. With 0 bases clipped from V and 8 bases from J, the junction kept 7 bases outside the gene matches. CDR3 length: 14 amino acids. Germline CDR1 SGHRS, CDR2 YFSETQ. CDR3 nucleotides: TGCGCCAGCAGCTTGGCCGGGACAGAGGGAGGCTACACCTTC. Its translation: CASSLAGTEGGYTF.

V usage is TRBV19 and J usage is TRBJ1-1; D is perhaps TRBD1 (5 bases). Trimming stripped 5 bases from V and 3 bases from J, with 16 bases between. The CDR3 spans 15 residues. Germline V gene sequence: CDR1 LNHDA, CDR2 SQIVND (reference sequence). The CDR3 protein is CASSWGRRGDTEAFF. The CDR3 bases are TGTGCCAGTAGTTGGGGGAGGCGAGGAGACACTGAAGCTTTCTTT.

This clonotype showed up just a few times. This chain joins TRBV27 and TRBJ2-2; 7 nucleotides match TRBD1. The CDR3 totals 15 residues. Germline values: CDR1 MNHEY, CDR2 SMNVEV (reference sequence). Trimming cost V 5 bases and J 5 bases; bases outside gene matches: 8. The CDR3 nucleotides read TGTGCCAGCAGTCCCTCGGACAGGATTACCGGGGAGCTGTTTTTT. This translates into CASSPSDRITGELFF.

Remarks on this clonotype: A single base separates this from a much larger clone, so it may be a read error. The J gene is TRBJ1-2, the V gene TRBV12-3 or TRBV12-4; the D is unclear. CDR3 length equals 15 residues. Trimming pared 3 bases from V and 8 bases from J, leaving 19 bases between. This CDR3 is CASSFARTAHWGYTF. Written as DNA, the CDR3 is TGTGCCAGCAGTTTTGCGCGGACGGCCCATTGGGGCTACACCTTC.